A selection of T cell receptor beta chains follows, all from one sample in a study of blood T cell repertoires in COVID-19. The repertoire was sequenced with immunoSEQ multiplex PCR; TCRdb's copy has only in-frame clones and lacks some. In the table there are 95,000 to 150,000 clones, approximately 70% of which are singletons. Sequencing was performed on peripheral blood. Receptors originate from a human donor with acute or convalescent COVID-19. The donor label of this sample is uncertain. The CDR3 runs from the conserved cysteine through the conserved F or W. Each record gives: D gene, V gene, clone size, J gene, CDR3 DNA, CDR3 protein. The D gene is left open where the match is weak. Some rows mark clone size as missing; the rest say once, few, many or name a class of expanded clone.

d_call: TRBD2
v_call: TRBV2
clone_size: many
j_call: TRBJ2-5
cdr3_nt: TGTGCCAGCAGTGAAGCGCTAGCGGGGGAAAAAGAGACCCAGTACTTC
cdr3_aa: CASSEALAGEKETQYF

d_call: -
v_call: TRBV4-2
clone_size: -
j_call: TRBJ1-5
cdr3_nt: TGTGCCAGCAGCCAAGATCAGGAGCCCCAGCATTTT
cdr3_aa: CASSQDQEPQHF

d_call: -
v_call: TRBV19
clone_size: -
j_call: TRBJ2-4
cdr3_nt: TGTGCCAGTAGTAGGACGGCTAACGACCCCGGGGACATTCAGTACTTC
cdr3_aa: CASSRTANDPGDIQYF

d_call: TRBD1
v_call: TRBV5-1
clone_size: -
j_call: TRBJ1-4
cdr3_nt: TGCGCCAGCAGCCTCGGACAGGGCGCAACTAATGAAAAACTGTTTTTT
cdr3_aa: CASSLGQGATNEKLFF

d_call: -
v_call: TRBV11-2
clone_size: -
j_call: TRBJ2-1
cdr3_nt: TGTGCCAGCAGCTTCGGTACCAGCAGGAATGAGCAGTTCTTC
cdr3_aa: CASSFGTSRNEQFF

d_call: -
v_call: TRBV24-1
clone_size: -
j_call: TRBJ1-5
cdr3_nt: TGTGCCACCAGTGACGGTCAGGGAGGCTATCTAAATCAGCCCCAGCATTTT
cdr3_aa: CATSDGQGGYLNQPQHF

d_call: TRBD1
v_call: TRBV5-1
clone_size: few
j_call: TRBJ1-6
cdr3_nt: TGCGCCAGCAGCCAAGGACAGGGTCTCGATTCACCCCTCCACTTT
cdr3_aa: CASSQGQGLDSPLHF

d_call: -
v_call: TRBV3-1/TRBV3-2
clone_size: -
j_call: TRBJ1-4
cdr3_nt: TGTGCCAGCAGCCAAATTTCGGTTTTTACCTCTGAAAAACTGTTTTTT
cdr3_aa: CASSQISVFTSEKLFF

d_call: -
v_call: TRBV3-1/TRBV3-2
clone_size: -
j_call: TRBJ2-5
cdr3_nt: TGTGCCAGCAGCCAAGTTCGGGGAGAGACCCAGTACTTC
cdr3_aa: CASSQVRGETQYF

d_call: -
v_call: TRBV9
clone_size: -
j_call: TRBJ2-1
cdr3_nt: TGTGCCAGCAGCGTCCTAGGGGCCCGATCCTACAATGAGCAGTTCTTC
cdr3_aa: CASSVLGARSYNEQFF

d_call: TRBD1
v_call: TRBV7-2
clone_size: -
j_call: TRBJ2-2
cdr3_nt: TGTGCCAGCAGCTTCTGGACAGGGTTGACCGGGGAGCTGTTTTTT
cdr3_aa: CASSFWTGLTGELFF

d_call: -
v_call: TRBV5-5
clone_size: -
j_call: TRBJ2-6
cdr3_nt: TGTGCCAGCGACAGGAGACAATCCTCTGGGGCCAACGTCCTGACTTTC
cdr3_aa: CASDRRQSSGANVLTF

d_call: -
v_call: TRBV30
clone_size: -
j_call: TRBJ2-7
cdr3_nt: TGTGCCTGGAGTGTGACAGCCCGGCACGAGCAGTACTTC
cdr3_aa: CAWSVTARHEQYF

d_call: TRBD1
v_call: TRBV18
clone_size: -
j_call: TRBJ1-6
cdr3_nt: TGTGCCAGCTCAACGGGGCCAGGGGGCAAATCACCCCTCCACTTT
cdr3_aa: CASSTGPGGKSPLHF

d_call: TRBD1
v_call: TRBV4-1
clone_size: -
j_call: TRBJ2-7
cdr3_nt: TGCGCCAGCAGCCGAATAGGGGGCCCTACTACCTACGAGCAGTACTTC
cdr3_aa: CASSRIGGPTTYEQYF

d_call: -
v_call: TRBV9
clone_size: many
j_call: TRBJ1-1
cdr3_nt: TGTGCCAGCAGCGTAGGTATGAACACTGAAGCTTTCTTT
cdr3_aa: CASSVGMNTEAFF

d_call: TRBD2
v_call: TRBV4-1
clone_size: -
j_call: TRBJ2-3
cdr3_nt: TGCGCCAGCAGCAACAAGCGGGAGGGAGCCACAGATACGCAGTATTTT
cdr3_aa: CASSNKREGATDTQYF

d_call: -
v_call: TRBV7-7
clone_size: -
j_call: TRBJ1-1
cdr3_nt: TGTGCCAGCAGCCCGATACAGGGACGCATGAACACTGAAGCTTTCTTT
cdr3_aa: CASSPIQGRMNTEAFF

d_call: TRBD2
v_call: TRBV5-1
clone_size: -
j_call: TRBJ2-3
cdr3_nt: TGCGCCAGCAGCTGGCGGAGATCCAGCCTGAGCGGGGGGGCCACAGATACGCAGTATTTT
cdr3_aa: CASSWRRSSLSGGATDTQYF

d_call: -
v_call: TRBV5-1
clone_size: few
j_call: TRBJ1-1
cdr3_nt: TGCGCCAGCAGCTTCGCACAGGTGAACACTGAAGCTTTCTTT
cdr3_aa: CASSFAQVNTEAFF

d_call: TRBD2
v_call: TRBV7-9
clone_size: -
j_call: TRBJ2-5
cdr3_nt: TGTGCCAGCAGCTTACGTGGGACTAGCGGGGGGGCACAGACCCAGTACTTC
cdr3_aa: CASSLRGTSGGAQTQYF

d_call: TRBD1
v_call: TRBV28
clone_size: -
j_call: TRBJ2-7
cdr3_nt: TGTGCCAGCAGCTACAGGACAGGGGGCAAGAACGAGCAGTACTTC
cdr3_aa: CASSYRTGGKNEQYF

d_call: TRBD1
v_call: TRBV27
clone_size: -
j_call: TRBJ2-1
cdr3_nt: TGTGCCAGCAGTTCGCCGGGACAGGGGTACAATGAGCAGTTCTTC
cdr3_aa: CASSSPGQGYNEQFF

d_call: -
v_call: TRBV30
clone_size: few
j_call: TRBJ1-2
cdr3_nt: TGTGCCTGGAGTCGCAGGCTGACCTATGGCTACACCTTC
cdr3_aa: CAWSRRLTYGYTF

d_call: TRBD1
v_call: TRBV6-5
clone_size: -
j_call: TRBJ1-1
cdr3_nt: TGTGCCAGCAGAAGGGACAGTGAAGCTTTCTTT
cdr3_aa: CASRRDSEAFF

d_call: TRBD1
v_call: TRBV2
clone_size: -
j_call: TRBJ2-3
cdr3_nt: TGTGCCAGCATGGCTGACAGGGGACCCCGAGAAGATACGCAGTATTTT
cdr3_aa: CASMADRGPREDTQYF

d_call: -
v_call: TRBV12-3/TRBV12-4
clone_size: once
j_call: TRBJ1-5
cdr3_nt: TGTGCCAGCCAGGGGCACGGACAGCCCCAGCATTTT
cdr3_aa: CASQGHGQPQHF

d_call: -
v_call: TRBV12-3/TRBV12-4
clone_size: -
j_call: TRBJ1-5
cdr3_nt: TGTGCCAGCAGTTCCCGAGGGCTTCAGCCCCAGCATTTT
cdr3_aa: CASSSRGLQPQHF

d_call: TRBD2
v_call: TRBV10-3
clone_size: -
j_call: TRBJ2-3
cdr3_nt: TGTGCCATCAGTGAGTTGCGACTAGCTTCGATCACAGATACGCAGTATTTT
cdr3_aa: CAISELRLASITDTQYF

d_call: -
v_call: TRBV20-1
clone_size: -
j_call: TRBJ2-3
cdr3_nt: TGCAGTGCTAGTCGCGGTAGCACAGATACGCAGTATTTT
cdr3_aa: CSASRGSTDTQYF

d_call: -
v_call: TRBV27
clone_size: -
j_call: TRBJ1-6
cdr3_nt: TGTGCCAGCAGTCCCATCAGCCCGCAGGGTTCACCCCTCCACTTT
cdr3_aa: CASSPISPQGSPLHF

d_call: TRBD1
v_call: TRBV24-1
clone_size: -
j_call: TRBJ2-7
cdr3_nt: TGTGCCACCAGTGGGACAGGCGCCTACGAGCAGTACTTC
cdr3_aa: CATSGTGAYEQYF

d_call: TRBD1
v_call: TRBV5-1
clone_size: -
j_call: TRBJ2-3
cdr3_nt: TGCGCCAGCAGGTGGGACAGGGGGACAGATACGCAGTATTTT
cdr3_aa: CASRWDRGTDTQYF

d_call: TRBD1
v_call: TRBV19
clone_size: once
j_call: TRBJ2-1
cdr3_nt: TGTGCCAGTAGTAGGGACAGAGACAATGAGCAGTTCTTC
cdr3_aa: CASSRDRDNEQFF

d_call: TRBD2
v_call: TRBV29-1
clone_size: -
j_call: TRBJ2-2
cdr3_nt: TGCAGCGTCGCTGGGACTAGCTACGGCACCGGGGAGCTGTTTTTT
cdr3_aa: CSVAGTSYGTGELFF

d_call: -
v_call: TRBV18
clone_size: -
j_call: TRBJ1-1
cdr3_nt: TGTGCCAGCTCACGCGGAAACATGAACACTGAAGCTTTCTTT
cdr3_aa: CASSRGNMNTEAFF

d_call: -
v_call: TRBV6-5
clone_size: -
j_call: TRBJ1-5
cdr3_nt: TGTGCCAGCAGTACGGACAAGGGGCAGCCCCAGCATTTT
cdr3_aa: CASSTDKGQPQHF

d_call: TRBD2
v_call: TRBV19
clone_size: -
j_call: TRBJ2-1
cdr3_nt: TGTGCCAGTAGTACCCGGGGTCGCGGGGGGAAGAATGAGCAGTTCTTC
cdr3_aa: CASSTRGRGGKNEQFF

d_call: TRBD1
v_call: TRBV7-9
clone_size: -
j_call: TRBJ2-3
cdr3_nt: TGTGCCAGCAGCACGAGGACAGGGAGCACAGATACGCAGTATTTT
cdr3_aa: CASSTRTGSTDTQYF

d_call: -
v_call: TRBV28
clone_size: few
j_call: TRBJ1-5
cdr3_nt: TGTGCCAGCAGCCCAAGACACAGGGGCAATCAGCCCCAGCATTTT
cdr3_aa: CASSPRHRGNQPQHF

d_call: TRBD1
v_call: TRBV27
clone_size: -
j_call: TRBJ2-1
cdr3_nt: TGTGCCAGCAGCCACCTCGGACAGGGGGGGTATGAGCAGTTCTTC
cdr3_aa: CASSHLGQGGYEQFF

d_call: TRBD1
v_call: TRBV7-2
clone_size: -
j_call: TRBJ2-2
cdr3_nt: TGTGCCAGCAGCTTTTGGACAGGGGGCACCGGGGAGCTGTTTTTT
cdr3_aa: CASSFWTGGTGELFF

d_call: TRBD1
v_call: TRBV7-6
clone_size: -
j_call: TRBJ2-3
cdr3_nt: TGTGCCAGCAGCTTAGCCGCGCCAGGGGGCGCCGGGATCGCAGATACGCAGTATTTT
cdr3_aa: CASSLAAPGGAGIADTQYF